This entry features one T cell receptor beta chain sequence. Original handling: How many nucleated cells were present was estimated from reference gene primer amplification. Using immunoSEQ multiplex PCR, the repertoire was profiled, and TCRdb retains in-frame clones only, with some absent. V and J calls and clone size come straight from that table; D and trimming were deduced from the DNA. Found here are a few hundred thousand clones, about 88% of them singletons; the top ten hold less than 8.5%. These data belong to a study of blood T cell repertoires in COVID-19. J gave up 8 bases and V 6 bases, and 3 bases lay outside the gene matches. The CDR3 has 13 residues. Germline V gives CDR1 MNHEY, CDR2 SVGAGI.

V is TRBV6-5 and J is TRBJ1-3; 11 bases agree with TRBD1. The TCR sequence derives from a woman aged 45-65 years who had been exposed to COVID-19. What was sequenced was PBMCs or T cells enriched from blood (not recorded which). CDR3 residues: CASRGTGGYTIYF. The CDR3 nucleotides read TGTGCCAGCAGAGGGACAGGGGGGTACACCATATATTTT.